The clone carrying this T cell receptor (beta chain) was counted only a few times. Generated by immunoSEQ multiplex PCR, the TCRdb table keeps only in-frame clones and is missing some. The table shows 210,000 or so clones, with approximately 90% occurring only once. Germline loops: CDR1 LNHDA, CDR2 SQIVND (reference sequence). The CDR3 extends over 15 amino acids. Trimming shortened V by 2 bases and J by 2 bases, and 13 bases separated the two germline ends. This entry is derived from a study of blood T cell repertoires in COVID-19. The sequenced material came from PBMCs or T cells enriched from blood (not recorded which). This clonotype originated in a man aged 25-45 years who had recovered from COVID-19. V usage is TRBV19 and J usage is TRBJ2-7; tentative D call: TRBD1 (5 bases). CDR3 protein: CASSISIQVTYEQYF. The DNA for the CDR3 is TGTGCCAGTAGTATATCTATACAGGTTACCTACGAGCAGTACTTC.